The next 29 T cell receptor beta chains were all read from a single sample in a study of shared clonotypes between healthy human individuals. TCRdb keeps only in-frame clones here, not all; method: immunoSEQ multiplex PCR. The sample includes around 2.5 million clones, roughly 93% of them seen just once. Sample: naive CD4+ T cells from PBMCs. Specified subset: CD45RA+ positively selected. Receptor source: a young man in good health. Some clones in this sample may be carry-over from other donors' samples.

The genes are TRBV7-9 and TRBJ1-4; D not resolved. CDR3 size: 12 residues. CDR1 is SEHNR, CDR2 FQNEAQ, per germline (reference sequence). The V gene lost 6 bases and the J gene lost 7 bases, with 9 bases spanning the gap. DNA of the CDR3: TGTGCCAGCAGACAAGGTGGTGAAAAACTGTTTTTT. Protein product: CASRQGGEKLFF.

The chain is built from TRBV5-1 and TRBJ1-4, with 8 bases aligning to TRBD1. The V segment lost 2 bases and the J segment 8 bases; nucleotides outside the gene matches: 8. The CDR3 spans 15 residues. Germline assignment: CDR1 SGHRS and CDR2 YFSETQ. Here the CDR3 DNA reads TGCGCCAGCAGCTTCCCCGGACAGGGTTACGAAAAACTGTTTTTT. Protein: CASSFPGQGYEKLFF. The full variable domain, rest sourced from reference TRBV5-1 and TRBJ1-4, is KAGVTQTPRYLIKTRGQQVTLSCSPISGHRSVSWYQQTPGQGLQFLFEYFSETQRNKGNFPGRFSGRQFSNSRSEMNVSTLELGDSALYLCASSFPGQGYEKLFFGSGTQLSVL.

This clone appeared once. The chain carries TRBV12-5 and TRBJ2-5; TRBD1 might be the D (5 bases). Germline V gene data show CDR1 as LGHNT and CDR2 as FRNRAP. CDR3 size: 13 residues. Trimming shortened V by 7 bases and J by 7 bases, and 16 bases separated the two germline ends. Here the CDR3 reads CASATIGVATQYF. DNA for the CDR3: TGTGCTAGTGCCACCATAGGGGTCGCGACCCAGTACTTC.

V usage is TRBV7-2 and J usage is TRBJ2-1; the match to TRBD2 covers 8 bases. Looked up from germline, CDR1 is SGHTA and CDR2 is FQGNSA. The CDR3 spans 16 residues. V lost 5 bases, J lost 4 bases, and 10 bases stayed unmatched. CDR3 sequence: CASSPEGSGGYNEQFF. The CDR3 nucleotides are TGTGCCAGCAGCCCGGAGGGGAGCGGGGGATACAATGAGCAGTTCTTC.

This clone was detected once. The V gene is TRBV7-3, the J gene TRBJ1-1; a possible D gene is TRBD1 (5 bases). This CDR3 region has 16 residues. Germline V gives CDR1 SGHTA, CDR2 FQGTGA. V lost 5 bases and J 0 bases, leaving 16 bases between the germline ends. The CDR3 nucleotides are TGTGCCAGCAGCCCTGGGCAGGGCGCTATGAACACTGAAGCTTTCTTT. Protein sequence: CASSPGQGAMNTEAFF.

The V and J genes are TRBV9 and TRBJ2-2, with 8 bases lining up with TRBD1. After removal of 6 bases from V and 2 bases from J, the junction contained 12 bases not matched to a gene. This CDR3 region has 17 residues. CDR1 SGDLS and CDR2 YYNGEE come from the germline V gene. The CDR3 region has the DNA TGTGCCAGCACCAACAGGGGGATGGGGTCCAACACCGGGGAGCTGTTTTTT. This translates into CASTNRGMGSNTGELFF.

The V call is TRBV4-1, the J call TRBJ1-1; TRBD1 aligns across 7 bases. The CDR3 extends over 18 amino acids. V was pared by 1 base and J by 3 bases, with 14 bases of the junction left unmatched. Germline CDR1 is MGHRA and CDR2 is YSYEKL. CDR3 residues: CASSQVRGGGQGDTEAFF. The CDR3 nucleotides read TGCGCCAGCAGCCAAGTACGGGGGGGTGGCCAGGGGGACACTGAAGCTTTCTTT.

V usage is TRBV2 and J usage is TRBJ2-1, with a weak D call TRBD1 (6 bases). Trimming pared 8 bases from V and 4 bases from J, leaving 12 bases between. Per germline, CDR1 SNHLY and CDR2 FYNNEI. This CDR3 has 13 amino acids. The CDR3 DNA reads TGTGCCAGCCGAACGGACAGTTACAATGAGCAGTTCTTC. This translates into CASRTDSYNEQFF.

The chain couples TRBV10-1 to TRBJ2-3; D possibly corresponds to TRBD1 (5 bases). From germline, CDR1 is WNHNN and CDR2 SYGVQD (reference sequence). Between the trimmed V and J ends, which lost 2 bases and 1 base, there was a span of 16 bases. This CDR3 has 17 amino acids. CDR3 nucleotide sequence: TGCGCCAGCAGTGAGCTGGCAGGGATTGTCGGCACAGATACGCAGTATTTT. Translating gives CASSELAGIVGTDTQYF.

This chain uses TRBV28 with TRBJ2-3, with 8 positions matching TRBD2. This CDR3 has 16 residues. The trim removed 4 bases at V and 3 bases at J, leaving 9 bases unmatched. CDR1 MDHEN and CDR2 SYDVKM come from the germline V gene. The CDR3 DNA follows: TGTGCCAGCAGTTCCGGGACTAGAGGGGGGACAGATACGCAGTATTTT. It specifies CASSSGTRGGTDTQYF.

The chain employs TRBV27 and TRBJ2-7; weak D call: TRBD1 (6 bases). CDR3 length: 14 amino acids. Germline V gene lookup returns CDR1 MNHEY and CDR2 SMNVEV (reference sequence). Trimming shortened V by 6 bases and J by 2 bases, and 14 bases separated the two germline ends. The CDR3 reads CASRTGKTPYEQYF. The CDR3 DNA sequence: TGTGCCAGCAGGACAGGAAAAACCCCCTACGAGCAGTACTTC.

This clone was picked up a small number of times. The same CDR3 can be traced to other DNA sequences in this sample. The chain recombines TRBV19 with TRBJ1-5; D unresolved. The germline CDR1 and CDR2 sequences are LNHDA and SQIVND (reference sequence). The CDR3 runs 13 residues. V was shortened by 9 bases and J by 2 bases, with 11 bases between the two germline ends. CDR3 nucleotide sequence: TGTGCCAGCTCCCTACTGGGCAATCAGCCCCAGCATTTT. Protein: CASSLLGNQPQHF.

The CDR3 coding sequence is TGTGCCAGCACTAAATCGGGAGCCAGTACGGCGGAGCAGTACTTC. Its protein is CASTKSGASTAEQYF. The J gene is TRBJ2-7, the V gene TRBV6-5; possible D gene TRBD2, 6 bases. CDR3 length: 15 residues. The V gene lost 7 bases and the J gene lost 7 bases, with 23 bases spanning the gap. Germline V gives CDR1 MNHEY, CDR2 SVGAGI.

The rearrangement links TRBV2 to TRBJ2-2; the D is unclear. V shed 3 bases and J shed 3 bases, with 8 bases lying between them. From germline, CDR1 is SNHLY and CDR2 FYNNEI. This CDR3 is built from 14 residues. As DNA, the CDR3 is TGTGCCAGCAGTGAGAGACTTCACACCGGGGAGCTGTTTTTT. This gives the protein CASSERLHTGELFF.

The chain combines TRBV7-8 with TRBJ1-2, with TRBD1 matching 7 bases. CDR1 and CDR2 (germline): SGHVS, FQNEAQ. V trimming: 0 bases; J trimming: 4 bases; junction bases outside the gene matches: 14. This CDR3 spans 18 amino acids. The CDR3 nucleotides read TGTGCCAGCAGCTTAGCCACCTATAGAGCCAGGGGGATCTATGGCTACACCTTC. It translates to CASSLATYRARGIYGYTF.

Worth noting for this clone: Other DNA sequences of this sample code for an identical CDR3. The chain recombines TRBV28 with TRBJ2-3, with D perhaps TRBD2 (5 bases). V lost 6 bases to trimming and J lost 6 bases, with 7 bases between them. The CDR3 length is 11 residues. Per germline, CDR1 MDHEN and CDR2 SYDVKM. Here the CDR3 DNA reads TGTGCCAGCAGCCTAGCCGATACGCAGTATTTT. This codes for CASSLADTQYF.

CDR3 nucleotides: TGTGCCAGCAGGAGTCCCGGGACAGGGAGACACGAGCAGTACTTC. Translated, it gives CASRSPGTGRHEQYF. V and J are TRBV6-5 and TRBJ2-7; 9 bases line up with TRBD1. This CDR3 region has 15 residues. Trimming at V came to 6 bases and at J to 5 bases, leaving 11 bases not matched to a gene. The germline V gene has CDR1 MNHEY and CDR2 SVGAGI.

The chain uses TRBV5-6 and TRBJ2-3; 9 nucleotides line up with TRBD1. The CDR3 contains 15 residues. Germline V CDR1 and CDR2: SGHDT, YYEEEE. J lost 7 bases, V lost 2 bases, and 8 bases had no gene match. This CDR3 reads CASSFGTGNRNTQYF. The CDR3, as DNA: TGTGCCAGCAGCTTTGGGACAGGGAATAGAAATACGCAGTATTTT.

The V and J genes are TRBV18 and TRBJ2-7, with 11 bases identical to TRBD1. The trim removed 4 bases at V and 2 bases at J, leaving 4 bases unmatched. Germline V lookup: CDR1 KGHSH, CDR2 LQKENI. CDR3 length equals 15 residues. The CDR3 DNA reads as TGTGCCAGCTCACAAGGACAGGGGGCCCCCTACGAGCAGTACTTC. Translation: CASSQGQGAPYEQYF.

The chain joins TRBV29-1 to TRBJ2-2; 16 positions match TRBD2. This CDR3 has 15 amino acids. Germline assignment: CDR1 SQVTM and CDR2 ANQGSEA. After removal of 4 bases from V and 5 bases from J, the junction contained 1 base not matched to a gene. CDR3 nucleotides: TGCAGCGTTGTGGGACTAGCGGGAGGGACCGGGGAGCTGTTTTTT. It is translated as CSVVGLAGGTGELFF.

The genes are TRBV29-1 and TRBJ2-3, with 11 bases aligning to TRBD2. The V gene's germline CDR1 is SQVTM and CDR2 ANQGSEA. The CDR3 has 14 residues. CDR3 sequence: CTISGRASTDTQYF. The CDR3 DNA reads TGCACCATTAGCGGGAGGGCTAGCACAGATACGCAGTATTTT.

The V call is TRBV19, the J call TRBJ2-1; TRBD2 aligns across 13 bases. After removal of 5 bases from V and 4 bases from J, the junction contained 11 bases not matched to a gene. Per germline, CDR1 LNHDA and CDR2 SQIVND (reference sequence). This CDR3 contains 18 residues. The chain's CDR3 is CASSATSGRAFYYNEQFF. As DNA, the CDR3 is TGTGCCAGTAGTGCCACTAGCGGGAGGGCCTTTTATTACAATGAGCAGTTCTTC. Filled out from reference TRBV19 and TRBJ2-1, the complete variable domain reads DGGITQSPKYLFRKEGQNVTLSCEQNLNHDAMYWYRQDPGQGLRLIYYSQIVNDFQKGDIAEGYSVSREKKESFPLTVTSAQKNPTAFYLCASSATSGRAFYYNEQFFGPGTRLTVL.

The chain joins TRBV2 to TRBJ2-3, with D perhaps matching TRBD1 (6 bases). The CDR3 contains 13 residues. Between the trimmed V and J ends, which lost 5 bases and 14 bases, there was a span of 20 bases. The germline CDR1 and CDR2 sequences are SNHLY and FYNNEI. CDR3 amino acids: CASSRQDSPDRYF. The CDR3 nucleotides are TGTGCCAGCAGTAGACAGGACTCCCCCGATCGGTATTTT. Filled out from reference TRBV2 and TRBJ2-3, the complete variable domain reads EPEVTQTPSHQVTQMGQEVILRCVPISNHLYFYWYRQILGQKVEFLVSFYNNEISEKSEIFDDQFSVERPDGSNFTLKIRSTKLEDSAMYFCASSRQDSPDRYFGPGTRLTVL.

V and J are TRBV14 and TRBJ2-3, with D perhaps matching TRBD1 (6 bases). Per germline, CDR1 SGHDN and CDR2 FVKESK. The CDR3 contains 15 residues. Trimming removed 1 base from V and 4 bases from J, with 12 bases in between. CDR3 nucleotide sequence: TGTGCCAGCAGCCAAGCCAGGGGATCCGCAGATACGCAGTATTTT. Translated, it gives CASSQARGSADTQYF.

The chain is built from TRBV18 and TRBJ2-5, with 7 bases identical to TRBD2. The CDR3 runs 14 residues. Germline trimming cut 5 bases from V and 1 base from J; bases unmatched to any gene: 4. Germline CDR1 reads KGHSH; CDR2 reads LQKENI. This CDR3 is CASSMSSGQETQYF. The CDR3 DNA follows: TGTGCCAGCTCAATGTCTAGCGGCCAAGAGACCCAGTACTTC.

This clone was found a few times. J is TRBJ1-2 and V is TRBV5-4; unclear D gene. Looked up from germline, CDR1 is SGHNT and CDR2 is YYREEE (reference sequence). The CDR3 has 13 residues. V dropped 3 bases and J dropped 8 bases, with 14 bases sitting between them. The CDR3 nucleotides read TGTGCCAGCAGCTCTCGGGCCGGCGGGGGCTACACCTTC. This translates into CASSSRAGGGYTF.

The V and J genes are TRBV5-8 and TRBJ2-7, with 10 bases that match TRBD2. J lost 2 bases, V lost 0 bases, and 5 bases had no gene match. Germline CDR1 reads SGHTS; CDR2 reads YDEGEE. This CDR3 has 16 residues. The CDR3 sequence is CASSLGPSGGTYEQYF. CDR3 bases: TGTGCCAGCAGCTTGGGCCCTAGCGGGGGCACCTACGAGCAGTACTTC. The full variable domain, with the rest looked up from reference TRBV5-8 and TRBJ2-7, is EAGVTQSPTHLIKTRGQQATLRCSPISGHTSVYWYQQALGLGLQFLLWYDEGEERNRGNFPPRFSGRQFPNYSSELNVNALELEDSALYLCASSLGPSGGTYEQYFGPGTRLTVT.

J is TRBJ1-1 and V is TRBV19; no definite D call. Germline CDR1 and CDR2: LNHDA and SQIVND (reference sequence). The V gene lost 5 bases and the J gene lost 1 base, with 8 bases spanning the gap. The CDR3 consists of 13 residues. CDR3 coding DNA: TGTGCCAGTAGTTTTAACAGGAACACTGAAGCTTTCTTT. It translates to CASSFNRNTEAFF.

There are many counts of this clone. The chain links TRBV9 to TRBJ2-5, with 8 bases lining up with TRBD1. The ends lost 2 bases at V and 4 bases at J; junction bases unmatched: 4. The germline CDR1 and CDR2 sequences are SGDLS and YYNGEE. This CDR3 contains 14 residues. The CDR3 nucleotides read TGTGCCAGCAGCGTTAGTGGACAGGGAGAGACCCAGTACTTC. Translated: CASSVSGQGETQYF.